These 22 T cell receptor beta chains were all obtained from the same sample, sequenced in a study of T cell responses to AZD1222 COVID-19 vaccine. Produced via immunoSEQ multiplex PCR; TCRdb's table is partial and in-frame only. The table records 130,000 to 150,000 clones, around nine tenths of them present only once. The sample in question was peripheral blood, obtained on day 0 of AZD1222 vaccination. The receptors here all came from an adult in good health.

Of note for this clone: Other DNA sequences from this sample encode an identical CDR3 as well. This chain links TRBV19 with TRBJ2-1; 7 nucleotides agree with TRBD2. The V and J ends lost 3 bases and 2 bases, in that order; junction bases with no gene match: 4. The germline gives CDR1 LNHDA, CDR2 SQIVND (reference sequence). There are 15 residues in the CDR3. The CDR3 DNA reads TGTGCCAGTAGTATTGTAGCGGGCGCCTACAATGAGCAGTTCTTC. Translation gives CASSIVAGAYNEQFF.

The CDR3, as DNA: TGCGCCAGCAGCCAAGATGCGGGGTTTGGCAATCAGCCCCAGCATTTT. This translates into CASSQDAGFGNQPQHF. The genes are TRBV4-1 and TRBJ1-5; D is unclear. CDR3 length equals 16 residues. The germline V and J ends were trimmed by 0 bases and 2 bases, with 11 bases remaining between them. Germline CDR1 is MGHRA and CDR2 is YSYEKL.

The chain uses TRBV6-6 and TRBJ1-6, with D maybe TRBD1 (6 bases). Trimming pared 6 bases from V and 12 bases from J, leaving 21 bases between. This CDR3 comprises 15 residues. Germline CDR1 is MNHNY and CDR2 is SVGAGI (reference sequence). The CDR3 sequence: CASRRDGTTSLPLHF. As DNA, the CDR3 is TGTGCCAGCAGGCGAGATGGGACAACGTCCCTACCCCTCCACTTT.

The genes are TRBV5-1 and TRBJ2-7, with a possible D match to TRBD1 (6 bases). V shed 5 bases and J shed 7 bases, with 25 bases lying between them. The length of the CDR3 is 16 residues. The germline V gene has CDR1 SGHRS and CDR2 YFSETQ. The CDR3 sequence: CASSYTGIPPTIEQYF. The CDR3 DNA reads TGCGCCAGCAGTTACACAGGGATACCCCCTACGATAGAGCAGTACTTC.

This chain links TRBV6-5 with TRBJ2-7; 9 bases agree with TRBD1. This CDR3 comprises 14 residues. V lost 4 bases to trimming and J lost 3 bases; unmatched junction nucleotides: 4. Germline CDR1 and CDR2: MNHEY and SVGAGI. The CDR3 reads CASSSGTGSYEQYF. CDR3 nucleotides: TGTGCCAGCAGTTCCGGGACAGGGAGCTACGAGCAGTACTTC.

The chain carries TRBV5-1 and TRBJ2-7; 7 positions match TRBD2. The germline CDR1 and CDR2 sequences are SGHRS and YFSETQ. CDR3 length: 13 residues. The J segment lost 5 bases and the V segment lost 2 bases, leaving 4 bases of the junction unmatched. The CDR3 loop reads CASSLGAGNEQYF. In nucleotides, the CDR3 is TGCGCCAGCAGCTTAGGAGCGGGAAACGAGCAGTACTTC.

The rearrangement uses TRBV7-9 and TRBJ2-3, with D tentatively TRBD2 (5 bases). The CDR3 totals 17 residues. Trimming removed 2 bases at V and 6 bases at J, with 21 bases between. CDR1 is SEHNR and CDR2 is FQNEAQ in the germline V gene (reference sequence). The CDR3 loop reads CASSLKGGSLMRDTQYF. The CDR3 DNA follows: TGTGCCAGCAGCTTAAAAGGAGGTAGCCTAATGAGGGATACGCAGTATTTT. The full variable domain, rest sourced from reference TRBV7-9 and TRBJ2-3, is DTGVSQNPRHKITKRGQNVTFRCDPISEHNRLYWYRQTLGQGPEFLTYFQNEAQLEKSRLLSDRFSAERPKGSFSTLEIQRTEQGDSAMYLCASSLKGGSLMRDTQYFGPGTRLTVL.

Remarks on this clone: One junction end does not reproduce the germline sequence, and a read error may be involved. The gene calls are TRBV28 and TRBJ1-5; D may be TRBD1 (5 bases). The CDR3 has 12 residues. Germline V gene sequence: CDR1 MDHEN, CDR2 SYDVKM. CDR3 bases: TGTGCGATTGAGGGGAGCACTCAGCCCCAGCATTTT. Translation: CAIEGSTQPQHF.

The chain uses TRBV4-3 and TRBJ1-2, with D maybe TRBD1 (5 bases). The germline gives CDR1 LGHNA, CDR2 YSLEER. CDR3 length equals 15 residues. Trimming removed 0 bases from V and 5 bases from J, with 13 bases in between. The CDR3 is CASSQDRRERYGYTF. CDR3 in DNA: TGCGCCAGCAGCCAAGATCGCAGGGAGAGATATGGCTACACCTTC.

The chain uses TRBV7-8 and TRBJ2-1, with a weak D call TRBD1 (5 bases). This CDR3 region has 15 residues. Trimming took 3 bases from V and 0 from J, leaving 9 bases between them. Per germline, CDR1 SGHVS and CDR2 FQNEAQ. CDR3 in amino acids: CASSFTGPSYNEQFF. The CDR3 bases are TGTGCCAGCAGCTTTACAGGTCCCTCCTACAATGAGCAGTTCTTC.

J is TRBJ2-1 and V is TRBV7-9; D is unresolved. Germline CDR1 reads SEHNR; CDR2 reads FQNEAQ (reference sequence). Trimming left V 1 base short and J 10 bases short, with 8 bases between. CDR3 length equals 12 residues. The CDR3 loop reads CASSLVAPEQFF. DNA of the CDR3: TGTGCCAGCAGCTTAGTGGCTCCGGAGCAGTTCTTC. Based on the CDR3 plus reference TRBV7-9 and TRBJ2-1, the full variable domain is DTGVSQNPRHKITKRGQNVTFRCDPISEHNRLYWYRQTLGQGPEFLTYFQNEAQLEKSRLLSDRFSAERPKGSFSTLEIQRTEQGDSAMYLCASSLVAPEQFFGPGTRLTVL.

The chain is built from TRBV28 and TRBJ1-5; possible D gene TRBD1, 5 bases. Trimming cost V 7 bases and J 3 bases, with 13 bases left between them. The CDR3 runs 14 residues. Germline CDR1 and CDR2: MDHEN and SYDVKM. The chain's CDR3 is CASTRTRDNQPQHF. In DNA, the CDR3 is TGTGCCAGCACCCGGACAAGGGACAATCAGCCCCAGCATTTT.

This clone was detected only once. CDR3 sequence reads: CASSRQGRYEQYF. In DNA form, the CDR3 reads TGTGCCAGCAGTCGGCAGGGCCGTTACGAGCAGTACTTC. This chain joins TRBV12-3 or TRBV12-4 and TRBJ2-7; a possible D gene is TRBD1 (5 bases). The CDR3 length is 13 residues. The germline V and J ends were trimmed by 5 bases and 4 bases, with 12 bases remaining between them.

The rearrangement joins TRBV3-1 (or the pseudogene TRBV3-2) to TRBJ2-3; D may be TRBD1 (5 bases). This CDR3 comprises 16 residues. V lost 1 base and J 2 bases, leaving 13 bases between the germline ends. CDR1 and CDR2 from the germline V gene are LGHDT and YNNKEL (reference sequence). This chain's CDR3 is CASSQAGNSPTDTQYF. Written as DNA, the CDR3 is TGTGCCAGCAGCCAAGCAGGGAACAGTCCCACAGATACGCAGTATTTT.

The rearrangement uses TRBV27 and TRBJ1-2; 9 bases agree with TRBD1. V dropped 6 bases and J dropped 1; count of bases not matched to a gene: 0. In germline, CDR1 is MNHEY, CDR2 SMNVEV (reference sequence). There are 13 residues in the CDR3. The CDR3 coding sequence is TGTGCCAGCAGGGGACAGGGTAACTATGGCTACACCTTC. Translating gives CASRGQGNYGYTF.

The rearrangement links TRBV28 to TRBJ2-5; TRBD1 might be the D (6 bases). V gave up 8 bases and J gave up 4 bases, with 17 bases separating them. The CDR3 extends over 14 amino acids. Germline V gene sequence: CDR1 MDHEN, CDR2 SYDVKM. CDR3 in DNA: TGTGCCAGCGGAGGTCCAGGGGAGTCAGAGACCCAGTACTTC. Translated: CASGGPGESETQYF.

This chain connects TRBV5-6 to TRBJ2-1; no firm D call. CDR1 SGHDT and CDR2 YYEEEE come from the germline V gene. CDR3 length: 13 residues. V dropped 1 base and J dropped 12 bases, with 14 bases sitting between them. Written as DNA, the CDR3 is TGTGCCAGCAGCTTGTTGGAGCTCCGTGGGCAGTTCTTC. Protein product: CASSLLELRGQFF.

The CDR3 region is CATSETGGEHGYTF. DNA of the CDR3: TGTGCCACCAGTGAGACAGGGGGCGAACATGGCTACACCTTC. This rearrangement joins TRBV24-1 to TRBJ1-2; the match to TRBD1 covers 10 bases. This CDR3 spans 14 amino acids. V lost 4 bases to trimming and J lost 6 bases; unmatched junction nucleotides: 4. Germline V gene lookup returns CDR1 KGHDR and CDR2 SFDVKD.

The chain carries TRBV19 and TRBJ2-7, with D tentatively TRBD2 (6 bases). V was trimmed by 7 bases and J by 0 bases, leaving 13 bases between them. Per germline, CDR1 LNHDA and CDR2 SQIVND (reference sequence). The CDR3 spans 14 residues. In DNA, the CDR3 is TGTGCCAGTAAGGAGGGCCCCTCCTCCTACGAGCAGTACTTC. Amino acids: CASKEGPSSYEQYF. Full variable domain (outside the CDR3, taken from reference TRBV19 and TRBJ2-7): DGGITQSPKYLFRKEGQNVTLSCEQNLNHDAMYWYRQDPGQGLRLIYYSQIVNDFQKGDIAEGYSVSREKKESFPLTVTSAQKNPTAFYLCASKEGPSSYEQYFGPGTRLTVT.

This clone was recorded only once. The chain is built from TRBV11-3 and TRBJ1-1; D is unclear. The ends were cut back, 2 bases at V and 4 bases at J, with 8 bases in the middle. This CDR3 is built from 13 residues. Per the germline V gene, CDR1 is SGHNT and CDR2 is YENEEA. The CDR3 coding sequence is TGTGCCAGCAGCTTAACTAGGGTCACTGAAGCTTTCTTT. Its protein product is CASSLTRVTEAFF.

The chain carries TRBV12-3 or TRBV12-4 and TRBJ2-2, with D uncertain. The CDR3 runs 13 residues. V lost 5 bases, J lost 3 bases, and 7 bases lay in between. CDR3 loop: CASSEAYTGELFF. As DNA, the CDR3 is TGTGCCAGCAGTGAGGCATACACCGGGGAGCTGTTTTTT.

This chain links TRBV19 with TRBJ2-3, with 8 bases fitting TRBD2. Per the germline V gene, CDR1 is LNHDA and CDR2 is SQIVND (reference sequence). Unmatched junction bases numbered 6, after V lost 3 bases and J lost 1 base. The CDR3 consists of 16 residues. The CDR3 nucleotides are TGTGCCAGTAGTATCGGGCTAGCGGGCCGCACAGATACGCAGTATTTT. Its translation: CASSIGLAGRTDTQYF.